Shown below are 17 T cell receptor beta chains from a single sample sequenced in a study of T cell repertoires in cytomegalovirus infection. TCRdb re-called the reads with MiXCR, one entry per CDR3 protein. The sample has around 770,000 distinct CDR3 sequences, 25% to 35% seen once. Their target antigens are unknown. The specimen was cultured CD8+ T cells from PBMCs, collected from culture after CMV antigen stimulation. Receptors were obtained from a human donor in good health (CMV status not recorded). Some clones in this sample may be carry-over from other donors' samples.

This rearrangement joins TRBV20-1 to TRBJ1-5; a weak D match, TRBD1 (5 bases). CDR1 is DFQATT and CDR2 is SNEGSKA in the germline V gene (reference sequence). The CDR3 contains 13 residues. V was pared by 5 bases and J by 7 bases, with 15 bases between. For the CDR3, the DNA is TGCAGTGCTCCAGACAGCCTCTACCAGCCCCAGCATTTT. Translating gives CSAPDSLYQPQHF.

The chain couples TRBV9 to TRBJ1-1; 10 positions match TRBD1. The CDR3 has 13 amino acids. The V and J ends lost 3 bases and 4 bases, in that order; junction bases with no gene match: 0. CDR1 SGDLS and CDR2 YYNGEE come from the germline V gene. The CDR3 sequence is CASSGQGATEAFF. The CDR3 nucleotides are TGTGCCAGCAGCGGACAGGGGGCCACTGAAGCTTTCTTT.

This clonotype has just a few counts. The rearrangement joins TRBV4-1 to TRBJ1-6; 8 bases match TRBD1. The ends lost 1 base at V and 9 bases at J; junction bases unmatched: 11. CDR3 size: 17 residues. Germline V gene sequence: CDR1 MGHRA, CDR2 YSYEKL. The CDR3 spells CASSQAPPGQGSSPLHF. As DNA, the CDR3 is TGCGCCAGCAGCCAAGCCCCCCCCGGACAGGGTAGTTCACCCCTCCACTTT.

This chain uses TRBV12-3 or TRBV12-4 with TRBJ2-3; 10 bases map to TRBD2. The CDR3 has 15 residues. V lost 6 bases to trimming and J lost 4 bases; unmatched junction nucleotides: 7. CDR3 amino acids: CASSSSGGGADTQYF. The DNA for the CDR3 is TGTGCCAGCAGCTCCAGCGGGGGGGGGGCAGATACGCAGTATTTT.

This clonotype was seen repeatedly, ten times or more. The chain combines TRBV28 with TRBJ1-6; D unresolved. The germline V gene has CDR1 MDHEN and CDR2 SYDVKM. This CDR3 has 14 amino acids. The V end was cut by 7 bases, the J end by 4 bases, with 11 bases between. The CDR3 coding sequence is TGTGCCAGCAATTGGAGGGAGTATAATTCACCCCTCCACTTT. Protein: CASNWREYNSPLHF. The variable domain in full, with the rest retrieved from reference TRBV28 and TRBJ1-6, is DVKVTQSSRYLVKRTGEKVFLECVQDMDHENMFWYRQDPGLGLRLIYFSYDVKMKEKGDIPEGYSVSREKKERFSLILESASTNQTSMYLCASNWREYNSPLHFGNGTRLTVT.

V is TRBV10-3 and J is TRBJ1-2; D is unresolved. This CDR3 is built from 15 residues. Trimming stripped 5 bases from V and 4 bases from J, with 17 bases between. Germline assignment: CDR1 ENHRY and CDR2 SYGVKD. CDR3 DNA: TGTGCCATCAGTCCGGTCAGTCGAGAAGTCTATGGCTACACCTTC. It yields the protein CAISPVSREVYGYTF.

This clonotype was seen only a few times. V gene TRBV27 combines with J gene TRBJ1-2, with a possible D match to TRBD1 (5 bases). CDR1 and CDR2 from the germline V gene are MNHEY and SMNVEV (reference sequence). With 5 bases removed from V and 2 bases from J, the gap between germline ends came to 12 bases. This CDR3 is built from 14 residues. Here the CDR3 DNA reads TGTGCCAGCAGTCTGACAGCTTTCAACTATGGCTACACCTTC. Translation gives CASSLTAFNYGYTF.

This clonotype was counted ten times or more. The chain couples TRBV7-2 to TRBJ2-3, with D perhaps TRBD2 (5 bases). The germline V and J ends were trimmed by 2 bases and 5 bases, with 14 bases remaining between them. This CDR3 has 15 amino acids. Germline V gene sequence: CDR1 SGHTA, CDR2 FQGNSA. The CDR3 DNA is TGTGCCAGCAGCTTATATGACGGGGTGGTAGATACGCAGTATTTT. It translates to CASSLYDGVVDTQYF.

J is TRBJ1-3 and V is TRBV7-2; D unclear. The CDR3 extends over 15 amino acids. With 5 bases removed from V and 0 bases from J, the gap between germline ends came to 11 bases. CDR1 is SGHTA and CDR2 is FQGNSA in the germline V gene. The CDR3 DNA follows: TGTGCCAGCAGCCCGAGACCTGACTCTGGAAACACCATATATTTT. Protein product: CASSPRPDSGNTIYF.

The table lists this clonotype with many counts. The V gene is TRBV7-2, the J gene TRBJ2-5; D is unresolved. Trimming cost V 5 bases and J 1 base, with 14 bases left between them. CDR3 length: 15 residues. CDR1 and CDR2 from the germline V gene are SGHTA and FQGNSA. CDR3 in amino acids: CASSDRGYTQETQYF. CDR3 sequence (DNA): TGTGCCAGCAGCGACCGAGGCTATACCCAAGAGACCCAGTACTTC.

V gene TRBV6-2 or TRBV6-3 combines with J gene TRBJ1-1; 7 bases map to TRBD1. V trimming: 3 bases; J trimming: 0 bases; junction bases outside the gene matches: 7. The V gene's germline CDR1 is MNHEY and CDR2 SVGEGT. The CDR3 sequence is 16 residues long. The CDR3 here is CASSYGDSLLNTEAFF. The CDR3 DNA sequence: TGTGCCAGCAGTTATGGGGACAGCTTGTTGAACACTGAAGCTTTCTTT.

This clonotype was detected once. Possible read error: a much larger clone is one base away. As DNA, the CDR3 is TGTGCCAGCAGCTCCCTCGGGGGGACCCAAGAGACCCAGTACTTC. This codes for CASSSLGGTQETQYF. The rearrangement uses TRBV27 and TRBJ2-5; 7 bases fit TRBD2. V was pared by 6 bases and J by 1 base, with 8 bases of the junction left unmatched. Germline V CDR1 and CDR2: MNHEY, SMNVEV (reference sequence). This CDR3 region has 15 residues.

This clonotype was counted ten times or more. The rearrangement links TRBV7-2 to TRBJ2-1; D possibly corresponds to TRBD1 (7 bases). Germline V gene lookup returns CDR1 SGHTA and CDR2 FQGNSA. Trimming stripped 2 bases from V and 3 bases from J, with 17 bases between. This CDR3 is built from 17 residues. The CDR3 loop is CASSLQAGGLYYNEQFF. The CDR3 nucleotides are TGTGCCAGCAGCTTACAGGCAGGGGGACTTTACTACAATGAGCAGTTCTTC. The full variable domain, completed using reference TRBV7-2 and TRBJ2-1, is GAGVSQSPSNKVTEKGKDVELRCDPISGHTALYWYRQSLGQGLEFLIYFQGNSAPDKSGLPSDRFSAERTGGSVSTLTIQRTQQEDSAVYLCASSLQAGGLYYNEQFFGPGTRLTVL.

In its sample, this clonotype was seen once. This sequence joins TRBV9 and TRBJ2-1, with D perhaps being TRBD1 or TRBD2 (5 bases each). The germline CDR1 and CDR2 sequences are SGDLS and YYNGEE. This CDR3 has 14 residues. V was pared by 4 bases and J by 5 bases, with 13 bases between. The CDR3 nucleotides are TGTGCCAGCAGCAATCCAAGAGGGGACAATGAGCAGTTCTTC. This sequence encodes CASSNPRGDNEQFF.

About this clonotype itself: The junction and the germline gene differ at one end; a read error may be behind it. This chain uses TRBV13 with TRBJ1-1; no clear D. Looked up from germline, CDR1 is PRHDT and CDR2 is FYEKMQ (reference sequence). The CDR3 contains 15 residues. The CDR3 region is CASSSPGRANTEAFF. The DNA for the CDR3 is TGCGCCAGCAGCTCTCCGGGGAGAGCGAACACTGAAGCTTTCTTT.

V gene TRBV6-2 or TRBV6-3 combines with J gene TRBJ1-5; no firm D call. Per germline, CDR1 MNHEY and CDR2 SVGEGT. V was trimmed by 11 bases and J by 4 bases, leaving 18 bases between them. There are 14 residues in the CDR3. CDR3 loop: CASLEGYGNQPQHF. DNA of the CDR3: TGTGCCTCATTGGAGGGATACGGGAATCAGCCCCAGCATTTT.

In DNA form, the CDR3 reads TGTGCCAGCAGCTTAAGCTACCAAGAGACCCAGTACTTC. This codes for CASSLSYQETQYF. The V gene is TRBV7-8, the J gene TRBJ2-5; D unresolved. This CDR3 region has 13 residues. From germline, CDR1 is SGHVS and CDR2 FQNEAQ. V was clipped by 2 bases and J by 0 bases, with 4 bases between them.